This TCR beta chain was retrieved from a study of CD8 T cells in ankylosing spondylitis (dated by TCRdb to 2016 to 2017). For the wider study: T cell receptor beta repertoires were profiled in healthy donors and ankylosing spondylitis patients so that disease-linked TCR variants could be found. Samples of peripheral blood were taken, and for ankylosing spondylitis patients, synovial fluid was collected as well. The full study cohort comprised around 25 ankylosing spondylitis patients and 85 to 120 healthy donors.

Points the paper makes about the study in general: Some motif variants were previously reported in synovial fluid and blood of reactive arthritis patients, suggesting common disease-initiation mechanisms. According to the report, matched synovial fluid samples from ankylosing spondylitis patients were significantly enriched for the disease-linked clones. A CD8+ phenotype was shown by the disease-linked clones, which were found at relatively low frequencies in peripheral blood. A TCR beta motif made up of roughly eight highly homologous amino acid variants appeared to be characteristic of blood from ankylosing spondylitis patients.

Notes on this clonotype: Its antigen has not been determined. Base qualities are missing; no much larger clone stands one base away.

These reads were obtained on an Illumina HiSeq 2500. Quantitative 5'-RACE with molecular barcodes was the method used to prepare the TCR beta libraries. The authors processed their data as follows. A new computational method based on a probabilistic model of VDJ rearrangement was used to identify disease-linked TCR variants. TCRdb redid the processing of the public reads, applying fastp at Q25 and MiXCR, and retained in-frame beta chains. Under each unique CDR3 protein, matching rows form one entry showing the most common genes and DNA. These V and J calls are TCRdb output, not the study's own analysis. Here the sample has fewer than 500,000 distinct CDR3 sequences; about 22% occur a single time. Roughly a sixth of the sample comes from the top ten. Trimming removed 6 bases from V and 2 bases from J; the gene matches leave 8 bases unexplained. From its cysteine to its phenylalanine, the CDR3 spans 16 amino acids. Only the CDR3 DNA is retained, 48 bases long and in frame from the first base. The germline V gene encodes CDR1 MNHNS and CDR2 SASEGT.

The sequence links TRBV6-1 to TRBJ2-5, with 11 bases in between that match TRBD2. The TCR comes from a male donor with ankylosing spondylitis. Sequenced sample: blood, either unsorted or a sorted T cell fraction (not recorded which). The sequenced DNA is TGTGCCAGCAGGACATTAGCGGGAGGGCGTCAAGAGACCCAGTACTTC. Its protein product is CASRTLAGGRQETQYF.